These 20 T cell receptor beta chains were all obtained from the same sample, sequenced in a study of cytomegalovirus exposure and HLA in healthy donors. Generated by immunoSEQ multiplex PCR, the TCRdb table keeps only in-frame clones and is missing some. The table has roughly 120,000 clones, over 75% seen once. The sample was PBMCs. These receptors were collected from a woman aged 30 to 39 in good health and CMV-seropositive.

The V gene is TRBV6-1, the J gene TRBJ2-3, with 10 nucleotides matching TRBD1. CDR3 length equals 15 residues. In germline, CDR1 is MNHNS, CDR2 SASEGT. Trimming took 6 bases from V and 1 from J; bases not matched to a gene: 4. This chain's CDR3 is CASRAGTGGTDTQYF. CDR3 coding DNA: TGTGCCAGCAGGGCCGGGACAGGGGGCACAGATACGCAGTATTTT.

The chain links TRBV4-1 to TRBJ2-4; no reliable D call. V lost 1 base, J lost 0 bases, and 10 bases lay in between. Germline CDR1 reads MGHRA; CDR2 reads YSYEKL. The CDR3 length is 16 residues. This chain's CDR3 is CASSQGRRIAKNIQYF. CDR3 nucleotides: TGCGCCAGCAGCCAAGGGCGGCGTATAGCCAAAAACATTCAGTACTTC.

The J gene is TRBJ2-1, the V gene TRBV10-3, with 7 bases lining up with TRBD1. This CDR3 contains 14 residues. The germline gives CDR1 ENHRY, CDR2 SYGVKD. V lost 5 bases and J lost 6; bases outside the gene matches: 7. The CDR3 spells CAISRQGPSNEQFF. The DNA for the CDR3 is TGTGCCATCAGTAGACAGGGTCCCAGCAATGAGCAGTTCTTC.

The chain joins TRBV7-2 to TRBJ2-7; 9 bases agree with TRBD2. Germline V gene sequence: CDR1 SGHTA, CDR2 FQGNSA. The CDR3 is made up of 15 amino acids. The junction had 6 bases not matched to a gene; V was cut back by 5 bases and J by 1 base. CDR3 region: CASSPGLAFSYEQYF. The CDR3, as DNA: TGTGCCAGCAGCCCGGGACTAGCTTTTTCCTACGAGCAGTACTTC.

V and J are TRBV5-4 and TRBJ1-2; 8 positions agree with TRBD1. Germline values: CDR1 SGHNT, CDR2 YYREEE (reference sequence). The CDR3 runs 16 residues. The V and J ends lost 0 bases and 1 base, in that order; junction bases with no gene match: 5. The CDR3 here is CASSLAPGGINYGYTF. DNA for the CDR3: TGTGCCAGCAGCTTGGCCCCAGGGGGCATTAACTATGGCTACACCTTC.

This chain uses TRBV30 with TRBJ2-4; a possible D gene is TRBD2 (5 bases). V lost 5 bases and J 1 base, leaving 18 bases between the germline ends. CDR1 and CDR2 (germline): GTSNPN, SVGIG (reference sequence). The CDR3 length is 16 residues. The CDR3 region has the DNA TGTGCCTGGGCCGAGGGAATCTCTGGGGCCAAAAACATTCAGTACTTC. It encodes CAWAEGISGAKNIQYF.

This chain uses TRBV7-3 with TRBJ2-3, with 8 bases that match TRBD2. The V gene's germline CDR1 is SGHTA and CDR2 FQGTGA. The junction had 7 bases not matched to a gene; V was cut back by 2 bases and J by 3 bases. The CDR3 sequence is 16 residues long. CDR3 in amino acids: CASSLGGLGMTDTQYF. The DNA for the CDR3 is TGTGCCAGCAGCTTAGGGGGACTAGGGATGACAGATACGCAGTATTTT.

This clone has a single count. The chain uses TRBV9 and TRBJ1-1; tentatively, D is TRBD1 (5 bases). CDR3 length: 16 amino acids. Germline CDR1 and CDR2: SGDLS and YYNGEE. Trimming shortened V by 0 bases and J by 7 bases, and 19 bases separated the two germline ends. The CDR3 here is CASSVGPGKPLDEAFF. CDR3 sequence (DNA): TGTGCCAGCAGCGTAGGCCCAGGGAAACCGCTCGATGAAGCTTTCTTT.

This chain links TRBV6-5 with TRBJ1-4, with D uncertain. CDR1 and CDR2 (germline): MNHEY, SVGAGI. Trimming pared 5 bases from V and 0 bases from J, leaving 7 bases between. This CDR3 is built from 14 residues. CDR3 residues: CASSATATNEKLFF. CDR3 nucleotides: TGTGCCAGCAGTGCTACGGCAACTAATGAAAAACTGTTTTTT.

The chain uses TRBV7-9 and TRBJ2-3; 7 nucleotides match TRBD1. This CDR3 region has 17 residues. CDR1 is SEHNR, CDR2 FQNEAQ, per germline (reference sequence). Trimming at V came to 5 bases and at J to 0 bases, leaving 11 bases not matched to a gene. CDR3 DNA: TGTGCCAGCAGCCGCACCGGGACAGCCCTGAGCACAGATACGCAGTATTTT. Translation gives CASSRTGTALSTDTQYF.

The V call is TRBV13, the J call TRBJ2-5; D perhaps matches TRBD2 (6 bases). The CDR3 is 15 amino acids. Trimming removed 2 bases at V and 4 bases at J, with 14 bases between. Germline CDR1 is PRHDT and CDR2 is FYEKMQ (reference sequence). In DNA, the CDR3 is TGTGCCAGCAGCTTATGGTCGCGGAGGGGAGAGACCCAGTACTTC. Residues: CASSLWSRRGETQYF.

This clone was found a few times. The chain joins TRBV10-2 to TRBJ1-3; the D gene is possibly TRBD1 (5 bases). With 5 bases removed from V and 1 base from J, the gap between germline ends came to 15 bases. Germline CDR1 reads WSHSY; CDR2 reads SAAADI. The CDR3 covers 16 residues. The CDR3 region is CASSHRARDSGNTIYF. The CDR3 DNA sequence: TGCGCCAGCAGTCATCGAGCCAGGGATTCTGGAAACACCATATATTTT.

The V and J genes are TRBV28 and TRBJ1-1, with 9 bases aligning to TRBD1. Germline lookup yields CDR1 MDHEN and CDR2 SYDVKM. The CDR3 has 14 amino acids. V lost 7 bases to trimming and J lost 5 bases; unmatched junction nucleotides: 8. The CDR3 spells CASIHSGTGTEAFF. The CDR3 DNA is TGTGCCAGCATCCATTCCGGGACAGGGACTGAAGCTTTCTTT.

The rearrangement links TRBV19 to TRBJ2-2; D possibly corresponds to TRBD1 (6 bases). Looked up from germline, CDR1 is LNHDA and CDR2 is SQIVND (reference sequence). The CDR3 length is 13 residues. The V gene lost 7 bases and the J gene lost 4 bases, with 10 bases spanning the gap. The CDR3 DNA is TGTGCCAGTACTGCGGACAGCACCGGGGAGCTGTTTTTT. This translates into CASTADSTGELFF.

The chain is built from TRBV9 and TRBJ1-5; D remains unclear. Germline CDR1 SGDLS, CDR2 YYNGEE. The V gene lost 0 bases and the J gene lost 2 bases, with 9 bases spanning the gap. This CDR3 region has 15 residues. CDR3 bases: TGTGCCAGCAGCGTAGGAGTGGGCGGCAATCAGCCCCAGCATTTT. Amino acid sequence: CASSVGVGGNQPQHF.

The chain combines TRBV6-1 with TRBJ1-2; no clear D. The CDR3 covers 15 residues. Germline CDR1 reads MNHNS; CDR2 reads SASEGT. V shed 2 bases and J shed 2 bases, with 12 bases lying between them. The CDR3: CASSERFEGNYGYTF. The CDR3 region has the DNA TGTGCCAGCAGTGAAAGGTTTGAGGGAAACTATGGCTACACCTTC.

The J gene is TRBJ1-1, the V gene TRBV20-1, with no clear D. Per germline, CDR1 DFQATT and CDR2 SNEGSKA (reference sequence). V was cut by 7 bases and J by 3 bases, with 9 bases left in between. The CDR3 runs to 11 residues. The CDR3, as DNA: TGCAGTGTTGAGGCCCACACTGAAGCTTTCTTT. Protein sequence: CSVEAHTEAFF.

V usage is TRBV5-1 and J usage is TRBJ2-1; maybe TRBD2 (5 bases). CDR1 is SGHRS and CDR2 is YFSETQ in the germline V gene. The CDR3 covers 14 residues. Deletions cut 0 bases from V and 8 bases from J, with 12 bases between. CDR3 loop: CASSLDDLRDEQFF. CDR3 in DNA: TGCGCCAGCAGCTTGGACGACTTGCGGGATGAGCAGTTCTTC.

The genes are TRBV11-2 and TRBJ2-7; 10 nucleotides line up with TRBD1. The CDR3 spans 15 residues. The V and J ends lost 5 bases and 4 bases, in that order; junction bases with no gene match: 8. From germline, CDR1 is SGHAT and CDR2 FQNNGV. CDR3 in amino acids: CASSLLTGGRYEQYF. The CDR3 coding sequence is TGTGCCAGCAGCCTATTGACAGGGGGCAGGTACGAGCAGTACTTC.

This chain uses TRBV6-6 with TRBJ2-2; tentative D call: TRBD2 (6 bases). V was pared by 6 bases and J by 2 bases, with 13 bases between. This CDR3 has 15 amino acids. Germline lookup yields CDR1 MNHNY and CDR2 SVGAGI (reference sequence). CDR3: CASSPWGENTGELFF. Written as DNA, the CDR3 is TGTGCCAGCAGCCCTTGGGGGGAAAACACCGGGGAGCTGTTTTTT.